This T cell receptor (beta chain) appears in the sequencing data of a study of T cell responses to AZD1222 COVID-19 vaccine. Produced via immunoSEQ multiplex PCR; TCRdb's table is partial and in-frame only. There are 200,000 to 300,000 clones in the sample; approximately 95% occur only once, and less than 0.6% lies in the top ten. Overall study results and limits: There were mostly white British donors and more females than males, and clonal diversity was possibly underestimated.

The count of this clone is one. Its antigen is not identified. The V and J ends lost 3 bases and 4 bases respectively, with 8 bases between them. Germline values: CDR1 SGDLS, CDR2 YYNGEE. CDR3 length: 13 amino acids. This TCR was recovered from an adult in good health. Sequenced material: peripheral blood, taken on day 0 of AZD1222 vaccination. The V gene is TRBV9, the J gene TRBJ2-1; perhaps TRBD2 as D (5 bases). This chain's CDR3 is CASSGGIYNEQFF. Written as DNA, the CDR3 is TGTGCCAGCAGCGGAGGGATTTACAATGAGCAGTTCTTC.